This TCR beta chain comes out of a study of cytomegalovirus exposure and HLA in healthy donors. Method: immunoSEQ multiplex PCR; TCRdb's copy keeps in-frame clones and lacks some. Here the sample spans some 67,000 clones, less than 95% being singletons. This clone was recorded once. The source is a woman aged 18-29 years in good health and CMV-seronegative. The sample consisted of PBMCs.

The CDR3 sequence: CASSAERGYEQYF. As DNA, the CDR3 is TGCGCCAGCAGCGCAGAGCGGGGCTACGAGCAGTACTTC. V usage is TRBV4-1 and J usage is TRBJ2-7; TRBD2 matches at 7 bases. Looked up from germline, CDR1 is MGHRA and CDR2 is YSYEKL. This CDR3 is built from 13 residues. V shed 5 bases, J shed 3 bases, and the junction held 4 bases outside the gene matches.